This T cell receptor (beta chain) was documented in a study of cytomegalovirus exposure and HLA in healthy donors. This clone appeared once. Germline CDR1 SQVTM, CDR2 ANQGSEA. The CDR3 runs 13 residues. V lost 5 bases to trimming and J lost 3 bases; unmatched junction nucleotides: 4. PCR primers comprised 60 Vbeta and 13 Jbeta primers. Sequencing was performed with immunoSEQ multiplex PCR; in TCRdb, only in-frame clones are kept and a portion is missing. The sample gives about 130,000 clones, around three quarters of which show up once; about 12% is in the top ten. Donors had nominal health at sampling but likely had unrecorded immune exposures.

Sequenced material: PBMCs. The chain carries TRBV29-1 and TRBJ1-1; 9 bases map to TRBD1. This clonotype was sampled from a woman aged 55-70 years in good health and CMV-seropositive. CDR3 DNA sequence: TGCAGCGTTAGGACAGGGGAATACACTGAAGCTTTCTTT. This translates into CSVRTGEYTEAFF.